This T cell receptor (beta chain) was profiled in a study of shared clonotypes between healthy human individuals. CD45RA-negative memory and CD45RA+ naive subsets were split from the CD4+ cells. Regarding this clone: Additional DNA sequences in this sample encode the identical CDR3.

Profiling relied on immunoSEQ multiplex PCR, and the TCRdb table lists in-frame clones only, not all of them. The table includes around 2.5 million clones, 93% detected once. This CDR3 has 14 amino acids. The germline gives CDR1 MGHDK, CDR2 SYGVNS. V dropped 0 bases and J dropped 4 bases, with 10 bases sitting between them. V and J are TRBV25-1 and TRBJ2-7, with D possibly TRBD2 on 7 matching bases. This clonotype was sampled from a man aged 18 to 29 in good health. Some clones in this sample may be carry-over from other donors' samples. Sequenced material: naive CD4+ T cells from PBMCs. Sample subset: CD45RA+ positively selected. This chain's CDR3 is CASSEYGGRYEQYF. Written as DNA, the CDR3 is TGTGCCAGCAGTGAATACGGGGGGCGGTACGAGCAGTACTTC.